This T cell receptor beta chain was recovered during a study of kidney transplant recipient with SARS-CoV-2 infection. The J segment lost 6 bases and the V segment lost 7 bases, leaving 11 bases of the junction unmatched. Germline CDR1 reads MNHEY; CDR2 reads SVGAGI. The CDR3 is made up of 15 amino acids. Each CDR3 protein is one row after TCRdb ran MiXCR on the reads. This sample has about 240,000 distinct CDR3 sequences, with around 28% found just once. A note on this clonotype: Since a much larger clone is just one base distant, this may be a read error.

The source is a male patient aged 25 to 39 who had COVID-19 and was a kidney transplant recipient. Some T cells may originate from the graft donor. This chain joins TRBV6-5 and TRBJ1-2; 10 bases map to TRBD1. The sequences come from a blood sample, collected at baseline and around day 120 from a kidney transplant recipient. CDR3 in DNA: TGTGCCAGCAATGGGACAGGGGAAGCGATCGATGGCTACACCTTC. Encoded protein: CASNGTGEAIDGYTF.